Here is one T cell receptor (beta chain) with its context. The antigen is not known. The CDR3 consists of 14 residues. Germline V CDR1 and CDR2: LNHDA, SQIVND (reference sequence). With 3 bases removed from V and 1 base from J, the gap between germline ends came to 9 bases. The record originates from a study of beta chain features in type 1 diabetes. Whole-study findings and limits: Relative to healthy donors, patients appeared to have naive, central memory and Treg TCRB repertoires that were more similar. All four CD4+ subsets of Type 1 diabetes patients contained TCRB CDR3s that were moderately but significantly shorter. Reduced insertions and increased deletions marked VDJ junctions in type 1 diabetes patients.

Expressed TCRB transcripts were sequenced because the entire RNA isolate underwent reverse transcription. Data came from immunoSEQ multiplex PCR; TCRdb stores just in-frame clones and leaves some out. The sample carries around 250,000 clones, about 26% recorded once. The sample consisted of central memory CD4+ T cells from blood. This receptor was taken from a man aged 25-45 years in good health. V gene TRBV19 combines with J gene TRBJ2-5; D is ambiguous. CDR3 coding DNA: TGTGCCAGTAGTATCGGACCTACCCAAGAGACCCAGTACTTC. Translated: CASSIGPTQETQYF.